Listed below are T cell receptor beta chains from one sample, sequenced in a study of blood T cell repertoires in COVID-19. Data came from immunoSEQ multiplex PCR; TCRdb stores just in-frame clones and leaves some out. Among about 200,000 clones listed, 80% were seen once. Material: peripheral blood. Every receptor here comes from a man between 60 and 75 years old with acute or convalescent COVID-19. CDR3s include the opening cysteine and the closing phenylalanine or tryptophan. The order of the fields is J gene, clone size, D gene, V gene, CDR3 protein, CDR3 DNA. The D gene is left open where the match is weak. The size field is filled for only some rows; it gives once, few, many or a size class.

J: TRBJ2-1; size: -; D: TRBD2; V: TRBV4-1; CDR3: CASSQQWGGSYNEQFF; DNA: TGCGCCAGCAGCCAACAATGGGGGGGGTCATACAATGAGCAGTTCTTC
J: TRBJ2-7; size: once; D: TRBD1; V: TRBV15; CDR3: CATSRDTGGSYEQYF; DNA: TGTGCCACCAGCAGAGATACAGGGGGCTCCTACGAGCAGTACTTC
J: TRBJ2-5; size: -; D: -; V: TRBV14; CDR3: CASSPLGSQGQETQYF; DNA: TGTGCCAGCAGCCCGCTCGGTTCCCAGGGGCAAGAGACCCAGTACTTC
J: TRBJ1-5; size: once; D: -; V: TRBV10-3; CDR3: CAISDLGPYSNQPQHF; DNA: TGTGCCATCAGTGATTTGGGCCCTTATAGCAATCAGCCCCAGCATTTT
J: TRBJ2-5; size: -; D: -; V: TRBV3-1/TRBV3-2; CDR3: CASSQGGSGETQYF; DNA: TGTGCCAGCAGCCAAGGAGGCAGTGGAGAGACCCAGTACTTC
J: TRBJ2-6; size: -; D: TRBD2; V: TRBV9; CDR3: CASSGSGTSGYVGSGANVLTF; DNA: TGTGCCAGCAGCGGCTCCGGGACTAGCGGGTATGTAGGCTCTGGGGCCAACGTCCTGACTTTC
J: TRBJ2-3; size: -; D: TRBD2; V: TRBV5-6; CDR3: CASSSRLAGGPTDTQYF; DNA: TGTGCCAGCAGCTCACGACTAGCGGGAGGCCCCACAGATACGCAGTATTTT
J: TRBJ2-2; size: -; D: -; V: TRBV30; CDR3: CAWSVPGGELFF; DNA: TGTGCCTGGAGTGTACCAGGCGGGGAGCTGTTTTTT
J: TRBJ2-1; size: few; D: -; V: TRBV7-2; CDR3: CASSGRQNNEQFF; DNA: TGTGCCAGCAGCGGCCGACAGAACAATGAGCAGTTCTTC
J: TRBJ2-1; size: -; D: TRBD1; V: TRBV7-2; CDR3: CASSRQGSYNEQFF; DNA: TGTGCCAGCAGTAGACAGGGATCCTACAATGAGCAGTTCTTC
J: TRBJ1-1; size: -; D: -; V: TRBV2; CDR3: CASSEGGWTEAFF; DNA: TGTGCCAGCAGTGAGGGTGGGTGGACAGAAGCTTTCTTT
J: TRBJ1-4; size: -; D: TRBD1; V: TRBV5-6; CDR3: CASSTRGREKLFF; DNA: TGTGCCAGCAGCACCAGGGGGCGGGAAAAACTGTTTTTT
J: TRBJ2-2; size: -; D: -; V: TRBV10-3; CDR3: CAISSAGAPGELFF; DNA: TGTGCCATCAGTAGTGCAGGGGCACCCGGGGAGCTGTTTTTT